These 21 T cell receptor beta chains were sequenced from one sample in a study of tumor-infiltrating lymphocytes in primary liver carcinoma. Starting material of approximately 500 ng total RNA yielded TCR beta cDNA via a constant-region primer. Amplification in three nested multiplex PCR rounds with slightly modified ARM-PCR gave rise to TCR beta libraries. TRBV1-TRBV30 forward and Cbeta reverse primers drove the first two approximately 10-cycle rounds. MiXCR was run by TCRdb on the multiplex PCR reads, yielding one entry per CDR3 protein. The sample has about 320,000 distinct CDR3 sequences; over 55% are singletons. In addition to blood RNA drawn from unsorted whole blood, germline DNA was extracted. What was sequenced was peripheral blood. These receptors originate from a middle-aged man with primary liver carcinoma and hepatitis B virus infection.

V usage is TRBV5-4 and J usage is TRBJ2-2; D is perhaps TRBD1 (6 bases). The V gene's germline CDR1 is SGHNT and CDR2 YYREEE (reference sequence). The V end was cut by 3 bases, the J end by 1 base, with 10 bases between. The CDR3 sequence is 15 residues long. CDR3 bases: TGTGCCAGCAGCTCACCGGGACAGAACACCGGGGAGCTGTTTTTT. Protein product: CASSSPGQNTGELFF.

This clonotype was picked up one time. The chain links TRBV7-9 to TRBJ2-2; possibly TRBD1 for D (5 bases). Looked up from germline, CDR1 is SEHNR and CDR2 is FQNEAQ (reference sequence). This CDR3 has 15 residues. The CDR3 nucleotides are TGTAGCAGCACCCTAGGGGCAGCTAACACCGGGGAGCTGTTTTTT. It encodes CSSTLGAANTGELFF.

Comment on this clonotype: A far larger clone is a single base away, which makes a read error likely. CDR3 sequence (DNA): TGTGCCAGCAGTTTGGGCGACACCATATATTTT. Translation: CASSLGDTIYF. This chain joins TRBV12-3 or TRBV12-4 and TRBJ1-3; D gene uncertain. V was clipped by 3 bases and J by 8 bases, with 5 bases between them. CDR3 length: 11 residues.

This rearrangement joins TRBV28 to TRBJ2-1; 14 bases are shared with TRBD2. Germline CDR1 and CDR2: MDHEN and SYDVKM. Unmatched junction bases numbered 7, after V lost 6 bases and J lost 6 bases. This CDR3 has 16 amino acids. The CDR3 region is CASRRQGTSGSNEQFF. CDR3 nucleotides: TGTGCCAGCAGACGTCAAGGGACTAGCGGGAGCAATGAGCAGTTCTTC.

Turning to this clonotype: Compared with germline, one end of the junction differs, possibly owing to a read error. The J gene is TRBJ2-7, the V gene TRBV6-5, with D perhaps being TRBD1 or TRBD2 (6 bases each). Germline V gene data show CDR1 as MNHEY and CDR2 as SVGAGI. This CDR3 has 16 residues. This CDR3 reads CANSYPPGALSYEQYF. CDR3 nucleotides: TGTGCCAACAGTTACCCGCCGGGGGCACTCTCCTACGAGCAGTACTTC.

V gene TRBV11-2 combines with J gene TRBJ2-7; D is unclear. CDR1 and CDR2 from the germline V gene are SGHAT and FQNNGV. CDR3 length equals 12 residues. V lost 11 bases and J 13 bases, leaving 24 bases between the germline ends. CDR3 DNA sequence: TGTGCCGGCATTCCAAACTTCCGTGGGCATTACTTC. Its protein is CAGIPNFRGHYF.

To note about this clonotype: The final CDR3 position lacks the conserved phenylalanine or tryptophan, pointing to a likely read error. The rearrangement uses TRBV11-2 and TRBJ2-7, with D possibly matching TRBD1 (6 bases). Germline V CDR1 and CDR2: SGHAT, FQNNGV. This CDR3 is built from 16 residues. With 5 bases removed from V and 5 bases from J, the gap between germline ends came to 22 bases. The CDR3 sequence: CASSPGWGRATHEQYL. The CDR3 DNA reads TGTGCCAGCAGCCCAGGGTGGGGGCGAGCCACCCACGAGCAGTACCTC.

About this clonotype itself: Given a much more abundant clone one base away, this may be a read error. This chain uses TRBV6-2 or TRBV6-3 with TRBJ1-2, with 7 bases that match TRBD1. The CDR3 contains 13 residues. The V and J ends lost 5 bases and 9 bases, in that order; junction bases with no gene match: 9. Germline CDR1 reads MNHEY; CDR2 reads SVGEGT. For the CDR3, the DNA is TGTGCCAGCAGTCAGGGACAGATTTATTGCTACACCTTC. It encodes CASSQGQIYCYTF.

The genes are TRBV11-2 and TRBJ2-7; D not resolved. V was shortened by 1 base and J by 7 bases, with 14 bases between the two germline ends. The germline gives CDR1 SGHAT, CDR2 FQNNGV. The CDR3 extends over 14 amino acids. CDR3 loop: CASSLVLQVGEQYF. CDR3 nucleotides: TGTGCCAGCAGCTTAGTCCTTCAGGTTGGAGAGCAGTACTTC. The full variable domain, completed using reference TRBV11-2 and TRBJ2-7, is EAGVAQSPRYKIIEKRQSVAFWCNPISGHATLYWYQQILGQGPKLLIQFQNNGVVDDSQLPKDRFSAERLKGVDSTLKIQPAKLEDSAVYLCASSLVLQVGEQYFGPGTRLTVT.

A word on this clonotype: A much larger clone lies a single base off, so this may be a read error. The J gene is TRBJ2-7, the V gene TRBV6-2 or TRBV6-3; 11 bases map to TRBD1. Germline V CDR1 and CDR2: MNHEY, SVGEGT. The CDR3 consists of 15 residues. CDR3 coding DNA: TGTGCCAGCAGTTCACCCGGGACAGGGGGGTACGAGCGGTACTTC. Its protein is CASSSPGTGGYERYF.

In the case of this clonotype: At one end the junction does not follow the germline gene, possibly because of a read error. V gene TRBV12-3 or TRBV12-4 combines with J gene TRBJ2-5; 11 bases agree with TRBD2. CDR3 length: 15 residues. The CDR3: CARSLQLAGEETQYF. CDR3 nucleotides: TGTGCCAGAAGTTTACAACTAGCGGGAGAGGAGACCCAGTACTTC.

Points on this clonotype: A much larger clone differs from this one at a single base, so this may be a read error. The CDR3 nucleotides are TGTGCCGGCAGTTGGGGGGCAGGGGATGAAAAACTGTTTTTT. Amino acid sequence: CAGSWGAGDEKLFF. V gene TRBV12-3 or TRBV12-4 combines with J gene TRBJ1-4; tentative D call: TRBD1 (6 bases). The CDR3 runs 14 residues.

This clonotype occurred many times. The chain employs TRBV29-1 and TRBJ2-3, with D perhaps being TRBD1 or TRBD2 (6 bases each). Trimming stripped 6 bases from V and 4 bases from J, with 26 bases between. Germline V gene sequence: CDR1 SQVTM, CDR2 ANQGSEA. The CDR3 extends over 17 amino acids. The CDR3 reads CSVGPWGEQGVADTQYF. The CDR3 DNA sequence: TGCAGCGTGGGCCCATGGGGGGAACAGGGAGTAGCAGATACGCAGTATTTT.

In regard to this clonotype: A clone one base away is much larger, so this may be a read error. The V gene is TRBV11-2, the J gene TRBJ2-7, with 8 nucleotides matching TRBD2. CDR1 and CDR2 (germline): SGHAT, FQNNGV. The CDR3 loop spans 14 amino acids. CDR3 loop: CTSSPSGLAYEQYF. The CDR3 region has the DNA TGTACCAGCAGCCCTAGCGGGCTCGCCTACGAGCAGTACTTC.

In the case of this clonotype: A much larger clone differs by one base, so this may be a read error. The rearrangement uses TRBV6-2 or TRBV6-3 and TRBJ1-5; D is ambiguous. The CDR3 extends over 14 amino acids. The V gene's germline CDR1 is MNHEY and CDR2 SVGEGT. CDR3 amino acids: CANSYSAANQPQHF. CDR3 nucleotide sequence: TGTGCCAACAGTTACTCGGCAGCTAATCAGCCCCAGCATTTT.

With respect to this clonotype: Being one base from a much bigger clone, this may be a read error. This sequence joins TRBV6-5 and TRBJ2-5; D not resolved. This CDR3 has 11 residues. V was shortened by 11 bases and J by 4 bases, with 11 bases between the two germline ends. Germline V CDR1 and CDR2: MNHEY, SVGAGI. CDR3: CAGKIGETQYF. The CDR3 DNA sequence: TGTGCCGGCAAAATAGGAGAGACCCAGTACTTC.

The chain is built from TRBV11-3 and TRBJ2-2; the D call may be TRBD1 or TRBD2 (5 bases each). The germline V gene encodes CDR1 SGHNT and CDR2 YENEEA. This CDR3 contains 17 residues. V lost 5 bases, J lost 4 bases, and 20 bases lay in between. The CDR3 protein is CASSTRTGARTTGELFF. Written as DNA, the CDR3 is TGTGCCAGCAGCACTCGGACTGGGGCGAGGACCACCGGGGAGCTGTTTTTT.

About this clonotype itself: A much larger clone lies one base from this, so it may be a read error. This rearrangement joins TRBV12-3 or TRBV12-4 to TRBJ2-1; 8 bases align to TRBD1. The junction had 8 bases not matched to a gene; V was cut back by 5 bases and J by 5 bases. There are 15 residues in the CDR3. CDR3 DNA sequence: TGTGCCAGCAGTATAGGACAGGGAATAGACAATGAGCAGTTCTTC. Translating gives CASSIGQGIDNEQFF.

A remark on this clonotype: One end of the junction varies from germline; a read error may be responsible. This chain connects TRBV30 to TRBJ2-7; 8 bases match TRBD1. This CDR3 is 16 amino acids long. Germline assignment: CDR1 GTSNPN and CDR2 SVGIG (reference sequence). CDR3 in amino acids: CAWLGPGTGRTYGQYF. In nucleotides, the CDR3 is TGTGCCTGGTTAGGACCCGGGACAGGCCGAACCTACGGGCAGTACTTC.

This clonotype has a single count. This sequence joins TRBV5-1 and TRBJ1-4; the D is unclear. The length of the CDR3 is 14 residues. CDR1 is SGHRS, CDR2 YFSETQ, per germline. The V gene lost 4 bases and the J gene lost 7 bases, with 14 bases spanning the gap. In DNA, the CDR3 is TGCGCCAGCAGCATCACGCCCGGCGGTGAAAAACTGTTTTTT. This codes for CASSITPGGEKLFF.

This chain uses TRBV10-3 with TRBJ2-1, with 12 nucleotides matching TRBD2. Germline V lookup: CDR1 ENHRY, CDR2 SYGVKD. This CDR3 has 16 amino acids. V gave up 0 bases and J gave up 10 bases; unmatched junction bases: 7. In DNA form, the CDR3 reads TGTGCCATCAGTGAGTCTAGACTAGCGGGAGTACGGGAGCAGTTCTTC. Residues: CAISESRLAGVREQFF.